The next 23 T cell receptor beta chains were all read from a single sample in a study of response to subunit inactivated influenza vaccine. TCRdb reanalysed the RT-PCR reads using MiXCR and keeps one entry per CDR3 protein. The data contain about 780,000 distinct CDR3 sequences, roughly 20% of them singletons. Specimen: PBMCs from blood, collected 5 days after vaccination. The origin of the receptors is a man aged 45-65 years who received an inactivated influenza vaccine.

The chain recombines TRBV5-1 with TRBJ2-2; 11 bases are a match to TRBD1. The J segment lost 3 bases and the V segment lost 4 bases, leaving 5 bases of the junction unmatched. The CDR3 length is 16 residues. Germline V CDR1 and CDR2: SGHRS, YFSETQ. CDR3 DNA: TGCGCCAGCAGCACGGGGACAGGGGGTTACACCGGGGAGCTGTTTTTT. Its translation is CASSTGTGGYTGELFF.

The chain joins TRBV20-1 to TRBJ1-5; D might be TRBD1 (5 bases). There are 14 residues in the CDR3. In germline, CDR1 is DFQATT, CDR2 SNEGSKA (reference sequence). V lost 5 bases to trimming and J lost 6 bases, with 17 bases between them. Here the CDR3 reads CSASQAAGTQPQHF. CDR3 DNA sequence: TGCAGTGCTTCACAAGCCGCAGGGACTCAGCCCCAGCATTTT.

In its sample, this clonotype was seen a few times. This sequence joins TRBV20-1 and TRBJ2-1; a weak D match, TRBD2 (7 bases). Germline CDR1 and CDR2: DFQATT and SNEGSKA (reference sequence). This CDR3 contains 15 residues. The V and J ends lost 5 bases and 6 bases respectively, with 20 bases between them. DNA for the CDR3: TGCAGTGCTGGGCGTTGGGAGGGAGGGGGCAATGAGCAGTTCTTC. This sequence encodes CSAGRWEGGGNEQFF.

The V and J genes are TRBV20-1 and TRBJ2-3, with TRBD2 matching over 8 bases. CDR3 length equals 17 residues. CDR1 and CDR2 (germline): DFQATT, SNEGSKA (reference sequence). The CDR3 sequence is CQATGTIAGFGSDTQYF. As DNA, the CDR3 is TGCCAGGCGACCGGGACCATAGCGGGGTTTGGGTCAGATACGCAGTATTTT.

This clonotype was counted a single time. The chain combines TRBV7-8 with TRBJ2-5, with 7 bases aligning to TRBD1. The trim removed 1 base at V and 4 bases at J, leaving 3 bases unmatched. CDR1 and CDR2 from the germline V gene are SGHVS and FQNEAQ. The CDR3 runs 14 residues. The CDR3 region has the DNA TGTGCCAGCAGCTTAGACAGACAGGGAGAGACCCAGTACTTC. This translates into CASSLDRQGETQYF.

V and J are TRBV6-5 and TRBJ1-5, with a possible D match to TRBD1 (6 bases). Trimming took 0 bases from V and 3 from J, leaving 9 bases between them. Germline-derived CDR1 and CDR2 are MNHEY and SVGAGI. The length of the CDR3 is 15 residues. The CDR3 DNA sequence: TGTGCCAGCAGTTACTCGGGGGACAACAATCAGCCCCAGCATTTT. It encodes CASSYSGDNNQPQHF.

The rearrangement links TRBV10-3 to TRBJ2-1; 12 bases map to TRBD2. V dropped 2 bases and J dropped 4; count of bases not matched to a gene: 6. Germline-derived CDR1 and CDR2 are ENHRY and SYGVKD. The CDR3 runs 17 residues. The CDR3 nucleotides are TGTGCCATCAGTGAGGGGCTAGCGGGAGGGCCATACAATGAGCAGTTCTTC. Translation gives CAISEGLAGGPYNEQFF.

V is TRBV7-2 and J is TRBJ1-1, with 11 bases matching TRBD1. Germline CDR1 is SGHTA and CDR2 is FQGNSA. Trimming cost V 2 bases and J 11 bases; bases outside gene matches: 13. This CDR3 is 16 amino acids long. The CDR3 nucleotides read TGTGCCAGCAGCTTAACCCCGCCGGACAGGGGGCAGGGTGCTTTCTTT. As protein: CASSLTPPDRGQGAFF.

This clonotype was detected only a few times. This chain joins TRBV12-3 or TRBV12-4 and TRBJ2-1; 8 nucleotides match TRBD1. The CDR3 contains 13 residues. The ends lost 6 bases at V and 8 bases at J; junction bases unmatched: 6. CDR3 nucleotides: TGTGCCAGCAGCTCGGACAGGGCCTATGAGCAGTTCTTC. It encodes CASSSDRAYEQFF.

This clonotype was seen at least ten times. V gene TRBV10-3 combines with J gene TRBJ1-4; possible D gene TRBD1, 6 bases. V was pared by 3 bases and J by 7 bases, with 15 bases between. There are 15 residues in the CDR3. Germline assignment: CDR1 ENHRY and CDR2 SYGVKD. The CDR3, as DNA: TGTGCCATCAGTGAATCAGGGGAGAGCGGTGAAAAACTGTTTTTT. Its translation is CAISESGESGEKLFF.

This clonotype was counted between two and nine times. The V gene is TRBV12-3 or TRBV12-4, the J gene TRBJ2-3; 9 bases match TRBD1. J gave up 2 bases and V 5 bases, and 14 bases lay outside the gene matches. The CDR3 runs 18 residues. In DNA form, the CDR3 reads TGTGCCAGCAGTACCCCTCGACAGGGGGGCCCTATCACAGATACGCAGTATTTT. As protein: CASSTPRQGGPITDTQYF.

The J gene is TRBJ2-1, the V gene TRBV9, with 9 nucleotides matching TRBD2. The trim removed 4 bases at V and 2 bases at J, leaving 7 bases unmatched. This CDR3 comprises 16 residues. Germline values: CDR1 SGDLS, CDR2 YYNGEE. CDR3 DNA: TGTGCCAGCAGCCCATATAGCGGGAGCACCTACAATGAGCAGTTCTTC. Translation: CASSPYSGSTYNEQFF.

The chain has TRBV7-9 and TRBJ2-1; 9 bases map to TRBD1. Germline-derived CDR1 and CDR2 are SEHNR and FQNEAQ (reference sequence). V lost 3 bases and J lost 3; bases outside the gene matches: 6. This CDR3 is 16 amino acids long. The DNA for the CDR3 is TGTGCCAGCAGCTTCGGGGGACAGGGTCTCTACAATGAGCAGTTCTTC. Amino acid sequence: CASSFGGQGLYNEQFF.

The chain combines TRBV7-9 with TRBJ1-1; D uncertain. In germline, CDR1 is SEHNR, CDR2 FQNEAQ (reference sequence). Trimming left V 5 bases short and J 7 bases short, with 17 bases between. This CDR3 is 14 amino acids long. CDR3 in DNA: TGTGCCAGCAGCCCCGATGGCCCTACCTTTGAAGCTTTCTTT. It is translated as CASSPDGPTFEAFF.

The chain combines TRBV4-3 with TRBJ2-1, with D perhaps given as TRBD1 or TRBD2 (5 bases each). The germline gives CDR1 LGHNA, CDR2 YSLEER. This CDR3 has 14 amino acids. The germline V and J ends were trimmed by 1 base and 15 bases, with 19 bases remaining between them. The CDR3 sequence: CASSQADFGDVMFF. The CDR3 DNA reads TGCGCCAGCAGCCAAGCTGATTTCGGGGACGTTATGTTCTTC.

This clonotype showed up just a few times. The CDR3 DNA sequence: TGTGCCAGCAGCCAAGGGTTGAGTTATGGCTACACCTTC. This sequence encodes CASSQGLSYGYTF. The V and J genes are TRBV3-1 and TRBJ1-2; no reliable D call. Per germline, CDR1 LGHDT and CDR2 YNNKEL (reference sequence). CDR3 length: 13 residues. The germline V and J ends were trimmed by 1 base and 5 bases, with 8 bases remaining between them.

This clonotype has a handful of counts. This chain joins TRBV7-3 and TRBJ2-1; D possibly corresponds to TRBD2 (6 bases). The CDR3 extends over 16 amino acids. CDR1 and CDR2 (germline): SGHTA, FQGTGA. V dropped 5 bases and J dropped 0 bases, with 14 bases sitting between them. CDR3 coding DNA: TGTGCCAGCAGCCAAACCCGGGGGAGCTCCTACAATGAGCAGTTCTTC. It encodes CASSQTRGSSYNEQFF. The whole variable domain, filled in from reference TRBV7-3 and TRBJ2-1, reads GAGVSQTPSNKVTEKGKYVELRCDPISGHTALYWYRQSLGQGPEFLIYFQGTGAADDSGLPNDRFFAVRPEGSVSTLKIQRTERGDSAVYLCASSQTRGSSYNEQFFGPGTRLTVL.

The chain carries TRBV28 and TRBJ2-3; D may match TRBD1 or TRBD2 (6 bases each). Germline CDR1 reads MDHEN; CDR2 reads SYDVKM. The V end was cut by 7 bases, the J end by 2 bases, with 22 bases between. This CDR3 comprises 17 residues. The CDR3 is CASTLERGARFTDTQYF. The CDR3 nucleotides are TGTGCCAGCACTCTCGAAAGGGGGGCGAGATTCACAGATACGCAGTATTTT.

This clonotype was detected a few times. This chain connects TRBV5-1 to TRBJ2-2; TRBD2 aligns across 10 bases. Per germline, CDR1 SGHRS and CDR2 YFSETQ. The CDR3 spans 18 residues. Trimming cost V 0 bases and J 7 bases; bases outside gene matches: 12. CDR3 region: CASSLAMSSGRSNGELFF. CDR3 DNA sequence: TGCGCCAGCAGCTTGGCCATGAGTAGCGGGAGGTCCAACGGGGAGCTGTTTTTT.

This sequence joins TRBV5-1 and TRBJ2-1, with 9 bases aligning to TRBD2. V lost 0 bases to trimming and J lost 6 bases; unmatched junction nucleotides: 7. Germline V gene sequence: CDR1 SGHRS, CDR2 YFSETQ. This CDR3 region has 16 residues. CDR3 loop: CASSLASRGGPNEQFF. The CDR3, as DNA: TGCGCCAGCAGCTTGGCCTCGCGGGGGGGCCCCAATGAGCAGTTCTTC.

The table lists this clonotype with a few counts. In nucleotides, the CDR3 is TGTGCCAGCAGGGACAGGGCCGGTGAAAAACTGTTTTTT. It specifies CASRDRAGEKLFF. The V gene is TRBV6-1, the J gene TRBJ1-4; 8 bases map to TRBD1. Germline-derived CDR1 and CDR2 are MNHNS and SASEGT. The CDR3 is made up of 13 amino acids. Trimming at V came to 6 bases and at J to 7 bases, leaving 4 bases not matched to a gene.

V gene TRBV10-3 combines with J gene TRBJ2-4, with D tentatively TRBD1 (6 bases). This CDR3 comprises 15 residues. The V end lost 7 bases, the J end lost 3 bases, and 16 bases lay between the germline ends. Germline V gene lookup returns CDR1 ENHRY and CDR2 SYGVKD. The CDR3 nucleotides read TGTGCCATCAATCAACAGGGTTTCGGCAAAAACATTCAGTACTTC. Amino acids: CAINQQGFGKNIQYF.

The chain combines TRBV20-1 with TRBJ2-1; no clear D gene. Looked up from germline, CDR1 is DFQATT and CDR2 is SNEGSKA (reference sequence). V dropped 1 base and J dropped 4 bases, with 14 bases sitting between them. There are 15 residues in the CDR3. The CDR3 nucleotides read TGCAGTGCTAGAGGTACGAGCAGACATTACAATGAGCAGTTCTTC. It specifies CSARGTSRHYNEQFF.